The 30 T cell receptor beta chains listed next were all sequenced from one sample in a study of cytomegalovirus exposure and HLA in healthy donors. In the PCR, 60 Vbeta and 13 Jbeta primers were used. Repertoires were generated with immunoSEQ multiplex PCR, while TCRdb's copy carries only in-frame clones and drops some. The table records approximately 150,000 clones, roughly three quarters of them present only once. Sequencing was done on a sample of PBMCs. These receptors were collected from a woman aged 35 to 49 in good health and CMV-seronegative.

This clone showed up just once. The chain joins TRBV28 to TRBJ2-7; possible D gene TRBD2, 5 bases. The CDR3 is made up of 12 amino acids. V lost 8 bases, J lost 7 bases, and 15 bases lay in between. Germline CDR1 reads MDHEN; CDR2 reads SYDVKM. The CDR3, as DNA: TGTGCCAGCCTTCAACCCCGGGGTGAGCAGTACTTC. Translation gives CASLQPRGEQYF. The full variable domain, rest sourced from reference TRBV28 and TRBJ2-7, is DVKVTQSSRYLVKRTGEKVFLECVQDMDHENMFWYRQDPGLGLRLIYFSYDVKMKEKGDIPEGYSVSREKKERFSLILESASTNQTSMYLCASLQPRGEQYFGPGTRLTVT.

As for this clone: Relative to the germline gene, one junction end is altered; a read error may explain this. This chain uses TRBV14 with TRBJ1-2, with D maybe TRBD1 (5 bases). Per germline, CDR1 SGHDN and CDR2 FVKESK. The CDR3 is made up of 13 amino acids. The CDR3 sequence: CAGSPGYRYGYTF. CDR3 in DNA: TGTGCCGGCAGCCCAGGGTACCGGTATGGCTACACCTTC.

This clone was detected once. The chain is built from TRBV12-5 and TRBJ1-1; D remains unclear. In germline, CDR1 is LGHNT, CDR2 FRNRAP. Trimming left V 5 bases short and J 7 bases short, with 26 bases between. The CDR3 runs 17 residues. The CDR3 bases are TGTGCTAGTGGTACCCAGTTCAGTTATGTCGCAGGAAGTGAAGCTTTCTTT. It codes for CASGTQFSYVAGSEAFF. Filled out from reference TRBV12-5 and TRBJ1-1, the complete variable domain reads DARVTQTPRHKVTEMGQEVTMRCQPILGHNTVFWYRQTMMQGLELLAYFRNRAPLDDSGMPKDRFSAEMPDATLATLKIQPSEPRDSAVYFCASGTQFSYVAGSEAFFGQGTRLTVV.

This clone has a handful of counts. The chain employs TRBV7-9 and TRBJ2-2; TRBD1 might be the D (5 bases). The CDR3 consists of 15 residues. V shed 5 bases and J shed 5 bases, with 15 bases lying between them. In germline, CDR1 is SEHNR, CDR2 FQNEAQ (reference sequence). The CDR3, as DNA: TGTGCCAGCAGCCCTAAGGCACAGGTGACCGGGGAGCTGTTTTTT. The encoded protein is CASSPKAQVTGELFF.

The chain recombines TRBV13 with TRBJ2-7; TRBD2 agrees at 7 bases. CDR3 length: 14 residues. V dropped 5 bases and J dropped 5; count of bases not matched to a gene: 9. Germline V gives CDR1 PRHDT, CDR2 FYEKMQ (reference sequence). This CDR3 reads CASSSWEGRNEQYF. CDR3 nucleotides: TGTGCCAGCAGCAGCTGGGAGGGGAGGAACGAGCAGTACTTC.

This clone was observed a few times. This chain connects TRBV7-3 to TRBJ2-2; D gene uncertain. Germline V gene data show CDR1 as SGHTA and CDR2 as FQGTGA. The V end lost 6 bases, the J end lost 5 bases, and 7 bases lay between the germline ends. The CDR3 spans 12 residues. CDR3 coding DNA: TGTGCCAGCAGTAGAAAGACCGGGGAGCTGTTTTTT. Translating gives CASSRKTGELFF. The variable domain in full, completed from reference TRBV7-3 and TRBJ2-2, reads GAGVSQTPSNKVTEKGKYVELRCDPISGHTALYWYRQSLGQGPEFLIYFQGTGAADDSGLPNDRFFAVRPEGSVSTLKIQRTERGDSAVYLCASSRKTGELFFGEGSRLTVL.

This clone was seen a handful of times. The chain couples TRBV6-1 to TRBJ2-3; 7 bases match TRBD2. J lost 4 bases, V lost 10 bases, and 8 bases had no gene match. CDR1 is MNHNS and CDR2 is SASEGT in the germline V gene. This CDR3 contains 13 residues. CDR3 residues: CAISGVSADTQYF. CDR3 DNA sequence: TGTGCCATCAGCGGGGTTAGCGCAGATACGCAGTATTTT.

The chain is built from TRBV6-5 and TRBJ1-1, with D unresolved. Germline CDR1 MNHEY, CDR2 SVGAGI. Trimming stripped 7 bases from V and 1 base from J, with 10 bases between. The CDR3 is 13 amino acids. The CDR3 sequence: CASKIQSNTEAFF. The DNA of the CDR3 is TGTGCCAGCAAGATACAGTCGAACACTGAAGCTTTCTTT.

This clone was recorded a few times. J is TRBJ1-1 and V is TRBV11-2; 12 nucleotides agree with TRBD1. The germline CDR1 and CDR2 sequences are SGHAT and FQNNGV. After removal of 5 bases from V and 4 bases from J, the junction contained 8 bases not matched to a gene. The CDR3 has 16 amino acids. The CDR3 region has the DNA TGTGCCAGCAGCACCCGGGACAGGGGGCTTGGCACTGAAGCTTTCTTT. Translation gives CASSTRDRGLGTEAFF.

The chain recombines TRBV6-4 with TRBJ1-1, with a tentative D call TRBD1 (6 bases). V was clipped by 9 bases and J by 2 bases, with 13 bases between them. From germline, CDR1 is MRHNA and CDR2 SNTAGT. The CDR3 totals 13 residues. The CDR3 protein is CASFLGANTEAFF. In DNA, the CDR3 is TGTGCCAGTTTTCTGGGGGCAAACACTGAAGCTTTCTTT.

The chain uses TRBV19 and TRBJ2-2; the match to TRBD1 covers 7 bases. The germline gives CDR1 LNHDA, CDR2 SQIVND (reference sequence). Germline trimming cut 7 bases from V and 6 bases from J; bases unmatched to any gene: 5. This CDR3 has 13 amino acids. CDR3 sequence (DNA): TGTGCCAGTACCTGGCAGGGGGCCGGGGAGCTGTTTTTT. This encodes CASTWQGAGELFF.

This clone has just one count. The CDR3 does not close with the conserved phenylalanine or tryptophan, likely indicating a read error. Because the CDR3's place on the DNA is in doubt, the DNA is left out and the CDR3 is given as listed by TCRdb. This rearrangement joins TRBV30 to TRBJ2-2; TRBD1 is the table's D call and was not checked against the DNA. The germline gives CDR1 GTSNPN, CDR2 SVGIG (reference sequence). The length of the CDR3 is 9 amino acids, counting both ends. The CDR3 protein is CAWSVGGQG.

Comment on this clone: At one end the junction does not follow the germline gene, possibly because of a read error. The chain recombines TRBV7-9 with TRBJ2-3; a possible D gene is TRBD2 (5 bases). In germline, CDR1 is SEHNR, CDR2 FQNEAQ (reference sequence). This CDR3 is built from 13 residues. The CDR3 spells CASSLEVTGTGHF. As DNA, the CDR3 is TGTGCCAGCAGCTTAGAGGTAACGGGAACCGGGCATTTT.

With respect to this clone: This same CDR3 is encoded by further DNA sequences in the sample. J is TRBJ2-2 and V is TRBV27; D call uncertain. The germline V and J ends were trimmed by 3 bases and 7 bases, with 6 bases remaining between them. Germline V gene data show CDR1 as MNHEY and CDR2 as SMNVEV (reference sequence). The CDR3 is 12 amino acids. The CDR3 DNA follows: TGTGCCAGCAGTTTCCGAGGCGGGGAGCTGTTTTTT. It yields the protein CASSFRGGELFF.

The J gene is TRBJ2-2, the V gene TRBV11-3; TRBD2 matches at 8 bases. Germline loops: CDR1 SGHNT, CDR2 YENEEA. V was pared by 1 base and J by 6 bases, with 10 bases of the junction left unmatched. The CDR3 extends over 17 amino acids. CDR3: CASSLVATAGGPGELFF. DNA of the CDR3: TGTGCCAGCAGCTTAGTGGCCACTGCGGGGGGACCCGGGGAGCTGTTTTTT.

The chain employs TRBV11-3 and TRBJ2-5, with D possibly TRBD2 on 7 matching bases. The germline V and J ends were trimmed by 5 bases and 1 base, with 14 bases remaining between them. There are 15 residues in the CDR3. Per the germline V gene, CDR1 is SGHNT and CDR2 is YENEEA. This CDR3 is CASSQRAGAQETQYF. The CDR3 nucleotides are TGTGCCAGCAGCCAACGCGCGGGGGCCCAAGAGACCCAGTACTTC.

This clone was seen only a few times. V is TRBV9 and J is TRBJ2-3; TRBD2 agrees at 9 bases. V trimming: 4 bases; J trimming: 5 bases; junction bases outside the gene matches: 5. This CDR3 is 14 amino acids long. The germline V gene encodes CDR1 SGDLS and CDR2 YYNGEE. CDR3 sequence reads: CASSPLAGEDTQYF. CDR3 coding DNA: TGTGCCAGCAGCCCACTAGCGGGCGAAGATACGCAGTATTTT.

To note about this clone: One junction end disagrees with the germline gene, perhaps due to a read error. This sequence joins TRBV10-3 and TRBJ2-1; TRBD2 agrees at 11 bases. The CDR3 has 15 amino acids. Looked up from germline, CDR1 is ENHRY and CDR2 is SYGVKD. CDR3 DNA sequence: TGTGCCAGCAGTCTAGCGGGGGGCTCAAGGGATGAGCAGTTCTTC. Protein product: CASSLAGGSRDEQFF.

The chain has TRBV4-1 and TRBJ2-1; 15 positions agree with TRBD2. The CDR3 runs to 17 residues. Germline loops: CDR1 MGHRA, CDR2 YSYEKL. V lost 4 bases, J lost 7 bases, and 8 bases stayed unmatched. CDR3 in amino acids: CASSRGLAGGRWNEQFF. Written as DNA, the CDR3 is TGCGCCAGCAGCCGGGGACTAGCGGGGGGTCGGTGGAATGAGCAGTTCTTC.

This clone was recorded only once. The DNA of the CDR3 is TGTGCCAGCAGTGCGGGACAGGGTTATGGCTACACCTTC. This translates into CASSAGQGYGYTF. V usage is TRBV6-1 and J usage is TRBJ1-2; TRBD1 matches 9 bases. In germline, CDR1 is MNHNS, CDR2 SASEGT. V trimming: 4 bases; J trimming: 5 bases; junction bases outside the gene matches: 2. This CDR3 spans 13 amino acids.

This clone turned up a few times. The CDR3 DNA is TGTGCCAGCAGCTCCAGACTAGCGGGAGCCAATGAGCAGTTCTTC. Amino acids: CASSSRLAGANEQFF. This chain links TRBV7-6 with TRBJ2-1; 12 nucleotides agree with TRBD2. V lost 4 bases and J lost 6; bases outside the gene matches: 4. The CDR3 is made up of 15 amino acids. Germline CDR1 and CDR2: SGHVS and FNYEAQ.

The V call is TRBV7-9, the J call TRBJ1-2; weak D call: TRBD1 (5 bases). CDR1 and CDR2 from the germline V gene are SEHNR and FQNEAQ (reference sequence). The ends were cut back, 1 base at V and 6 bases at J, with 15 bases in the middle. The length of the CDR3 is 15 residues. The CDR3 sequence: CASSLGRGDRNGYTF. The CDR3 bases are TGTGCCAGCAGCTTAGGGAGGGGTGACAGAAATGGCTACACCTTC.

This rearrangement joins TRBV9 to TRBJ2-7, with a weak D call TRBD2 (6 bases). This CDR3 has 15 amino acids. Trimming stripped 7 bases from V and 1 base from J, with 18 bases between. CDR1 SGDLS and CDR2 YYNGEE come from the germline V gene. CDR3 amino acids: CASARGGDLSYEQYF. The CDR3 DNA follows: TGTGCCAGCGCTCGGGGCGGGGACTTATCCTACGAGCAGTACTTC.

This clone was recorded once. J is TRBJ2-4 and V is TRBV29-1; 7 nucleotides align to TRBD1. The germline V gene encodes CDR1 SQVTM and CDR2 ANQGSEA. The length of the CDR3 is 11 residues. The V segment lost 6 bases and the J segment 5 bases; nucleotides outside the gene matches: 1. As DNA, the CDR3 is TGCAGCGTGGGGACAGAAAACATTCAGTACTTC. Protein product: CSVGTENIQYF.

The chain uses TRBV2 and TRBJ2-7, with 7 bases that match TRBD2. With V trimmed by 6 bases and J by 2 bases, 13 bases remained unmatched. Germline loops: CDR1 SNHLY, CDR2 FYNNEI. The CDR3 is 16 residues long. The CDR3 DNA reads as TGTGCCAGCAGCGAATCCCCCCTAGCGGCCCCCTACGAGCAGTACTTC. Its protein is CASSESPLAAPYEQYF.

This clone was recorded a few times. The chain recombines TRBV29-1 with TRBJ1-1; possibly TRBD1 for D (6 bases). The CDR3 contains 11 residues. Germline CDR1 reads SQVTM; CDR2 reads ANQGSEA. V lost 3 bases and J 4 bases, leaving 6 bases between the germline ends. The CDR3 loop reads CSVDRGTEAFF. CDR3 nucleotide sequence: TGCAGCGTTGACAGGGGCACTGAAGCTTTCTTT.

This rearrangement joins TRBV9 to TRBJ1-5, with D perhaps matching TRBD1 (5 bases). Trimming took 0 bases from V and 5 from J, leaving 12 bases between them. This CDR3 has 15 amino acids. Germline CDR1 and CDR2: SGDLS and YYNGEE. Written as DNA, the CDR3 is TGTGCCAGCAGCGTAGTTCCGGACACAGATCAGCCCCAGCATTTT. It is translated as CASSVVPDTDQPQHF. The complete variable domain, with remaining parts taken from reference TRBV9 and TRBJ1-5, reads DSGVTQTPKHLITATGQRVTLRCSPRSGDLSVYWYQQSLDQGLQFLIQYYNGEERAKGNILERFSAQQFPDLHSELNLSSLELGDSALYFCASSVVPDTDQPQHFGDGTRLSIL.

J is TRBJ2-5 and V is TRBV6-5, with unresolved D. The germline V gene encodes CDR1 MNHEY and CDR2 SVGAGI. CDR3 length equals 14 residues. V lost 0 bases to trimming and J lost 1 base, with 6 bases between them. The CDR3 DNA sequence: TGTGCCAGCAGTTACTCACAGACCCAAGAGACCCAGTACTTC. Encoded protein: CASSYSQTQETQYF.

Details on this clone: A junction end diverges from the germline sequence, so it may reflect a read error. V gene TRBV6-5 combines with J gene TRBJ2-6; the D gene is possibly TRBD1 (5 bases). CDR1 MNHEY and CDR2 SVGAGI come from the germline V gene. The CDR3 has 15 residues. In DNA form, the CDR3 reads TGTGCCAGCAGTTACGTGGGGTCTGGGGCCAACGGCCTGACTTTC. Encoded protein: CASSYVGSGANGLTF.

The V and J genes are TRBV19 and TRBJ1-5, with 7 bases that match TRBD1. The CDR3 extends over 14 amino acids. In germline, CDR1 is LNHDA, CDR2 SQIVND (reference sequence). Losses at the gene ends were 5 bases for V and 3 bases for J; bases not matched to a gene: 4. CDR3 protein: CASSAGQFNQPQHF. The CDR3 DNA reads as TGTGCCAGTAGTGCGGGACAGTTCAATCAGCCCCAGCATTTT. The entire variable domain, with the rest obtained from reference TRBV19 and TRBJ1-5, is as follows: DGGITQSPKYLFRKEGQNVTLSCEQNLNHDAMYWYRQDPGQGLRLIYYSQIVNDFQKGDIAEGYSVSREKKESFPLTVTSAQKNPTAFYLCASSAGQFNQPQHFGDGTRLSIL.